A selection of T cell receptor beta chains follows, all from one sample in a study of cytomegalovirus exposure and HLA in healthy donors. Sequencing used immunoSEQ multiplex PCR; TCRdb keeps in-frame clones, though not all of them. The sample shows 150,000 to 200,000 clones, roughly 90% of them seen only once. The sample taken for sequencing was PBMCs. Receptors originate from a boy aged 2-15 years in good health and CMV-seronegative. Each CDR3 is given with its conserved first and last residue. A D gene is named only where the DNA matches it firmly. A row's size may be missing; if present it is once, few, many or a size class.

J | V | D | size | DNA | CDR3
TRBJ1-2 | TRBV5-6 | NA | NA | TGTGCCAGCAGCTCGGATAACAGCGGCTATGGCTACACCTTC | CASSSDNSGYGYTF
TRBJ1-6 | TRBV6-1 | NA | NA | TGTGCCAGCAGTGGAGCTTTCTTTCCCCTCCACTTT | CASSGAFFPLHF
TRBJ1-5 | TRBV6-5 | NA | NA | TGTGCCAGCAAATCGGTCGCGAGCAATCAGCCCCAGCATTTT | CASKSVASNQPQHF
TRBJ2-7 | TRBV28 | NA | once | TGTGCCAGCAGTTTACTAGGAGTTGCCCCTTTCTCCTACGAGCAGTACTTC | CASSLLGVAPFSYEQYF
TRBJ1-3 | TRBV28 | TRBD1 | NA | TGTGCCAGCAGTTTTAACAGGGGGTTCTCTGGAAACACCATATATTTT | CASSFNRGFSGNTIYF
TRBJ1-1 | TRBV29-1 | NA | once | TGCAGCACGTTTAGCGGGGGGACCGACACTGAAGCTTTCTTT | CSTFSGGTDTEAFF
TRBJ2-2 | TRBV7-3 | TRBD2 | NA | TGTGCCAGCAGCGTAAGCGGGAGGGACACCGGGGAGCTGTTTTTT | CASSVSGRDTGELFF
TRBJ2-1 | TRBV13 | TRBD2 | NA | TGTGCCAGCAGCTTACGACTAGCAGTCTCCTACAATGAGCAGTTCTTC | CASSLRLAVSYNEQFF
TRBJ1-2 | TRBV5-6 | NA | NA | TGTGCCAGCAGCTTCAATGAGGGAAACTATGGCTACACCTTC | CASSFNEGNYGYTF
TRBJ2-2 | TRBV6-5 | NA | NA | TGTGCCAGCAGTTTATCCGGGACAACCACCGGGGAGCTGTTTTTT | CASSLSGTTTGELFF
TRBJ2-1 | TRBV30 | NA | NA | TGTGCCTACGGGGCAGGGAGGAGGAACAATGAGCAGTTCTTC | CAYGAGRRNNEQFF
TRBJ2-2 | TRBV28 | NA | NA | TGTGCCAGCAGTTCCCGCCGGAGGAGGTGGTCCGGGGAGCTGTTTTTT | CASSSRRRRWSGELFF
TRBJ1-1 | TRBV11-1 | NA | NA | TGTGCCAGCAGCTTAGCGCTAAGGGGGACATCGAACACTGAAGCTTTCTTT | CASSLALRGTSNTEAFF
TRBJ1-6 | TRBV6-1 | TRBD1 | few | TGTGCCAGCAGTGGGAGACAGGGGTATAATTCACCCCTCCACTTT | CASSGRQGYNSPLHF
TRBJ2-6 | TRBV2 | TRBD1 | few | TGTGCCAGCTGGGGGCAGCCGGGACAGACGAGCTCTGGGGCCAACGTCCTGACTTTC | CASWGQPGQTSSGANVLTF
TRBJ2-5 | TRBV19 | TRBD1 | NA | TGTGCCAGTAGTCCGGACAGGGGGGAGCAGTACTTC | CASSPDRGEQYF
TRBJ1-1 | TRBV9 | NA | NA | TGTGCCAGCAGCGCAGGGCCCAACACTGAAGCTTTCTTT | CASSAGPNTEAFF
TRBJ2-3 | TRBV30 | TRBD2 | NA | TGTGCCTGGAGTGTAGGGCGGGAGGGCTCGGATACGCAGTATTTT | CAWSVGREGSDTQYF
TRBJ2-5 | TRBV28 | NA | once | TGTGCCAGCAGTTTTGACTCCGAGACCCAGTACTTC | CASSFDSETQYF
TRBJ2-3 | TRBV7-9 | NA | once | TGTTCCAGCAGCTTAGCCGGAGACAGTTACACAGATACGCAGTATTTT | CSSSLAGDSYTDTQYF
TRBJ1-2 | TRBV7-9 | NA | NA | TGTGCCAGCAGCTTAGGGGCAGGGACTAACTATGGCTACACCTTC | CASSLGAGTNYGYTF
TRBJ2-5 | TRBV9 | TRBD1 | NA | TGTGCCAGCAGCGTAGGGGATGGACAGGGGACCTACCAAGAGACCCAGTACTTC | CASSVGDGQGTYQETQYF
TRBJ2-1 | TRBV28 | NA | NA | TGTGCCAGCATAGGGGTTTTTGAGCAGTTCTTC | CASIGVFEQFF
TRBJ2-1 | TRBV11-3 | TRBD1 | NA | TGTGCCAGCAGCCCGGACAGGGGAACACACAATGAGCAGTTCTTC | CASSPDRGTHNEQFF
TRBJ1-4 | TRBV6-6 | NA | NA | TGTGCCAGCATGGGGGGGCGTTGGAATGAAAAACTGTTTTTT | CASMGGRWNEKLFF
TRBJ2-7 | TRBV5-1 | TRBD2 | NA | TGCGCCAGCAGCTTGGCGGTAGCGGGAGGGGTAGACCACGAGCAGTACTTC | CASSLAVAGGVDHEQYF
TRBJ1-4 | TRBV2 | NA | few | TGTGCCAGCAGCCAGGAGGAGACCCGGAGTGTGTTTTTT | CASSQEETRSVFF
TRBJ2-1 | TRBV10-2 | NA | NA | TGCGCCAGCAGTGATCGTAGCTCCTACAATGAGCAGTTCTTC | CASSDRSSYNEQFF
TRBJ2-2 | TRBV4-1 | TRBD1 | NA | TGCGCCAGCAGCCAAGAAACAGGGGGTAGCACCGGGGAGCTGTTTTTT | CASSQETGGSTGELFF
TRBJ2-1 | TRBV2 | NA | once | TGTGCCAGCAGTGAAGGACCAGGGTGGGGGGATGAGCAGTTCTTC | CASSEGPGWGDEQFF
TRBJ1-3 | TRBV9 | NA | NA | TGTGCCAGCAGCGCCCACAGGGTTGCTGGAAACACCATATATTTT | CASSAHRVAGNTIYF
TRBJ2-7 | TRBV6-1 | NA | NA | TGTGCCAGCAGGTTAGAACGGGGAGCGAACTACGAGCAGTACTTC | CASRLERGANYEQYF
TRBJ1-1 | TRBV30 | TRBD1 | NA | TGTGCCCAGGGGGGAGGAACTGAAGCTTTCTTT | CAQGGGTEAFF
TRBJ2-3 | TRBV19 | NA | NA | TGTGCCAGTAGTATAGGTCCAGGAGGAGATACGCAGTATTTT | CASSIGPGGDTQYF